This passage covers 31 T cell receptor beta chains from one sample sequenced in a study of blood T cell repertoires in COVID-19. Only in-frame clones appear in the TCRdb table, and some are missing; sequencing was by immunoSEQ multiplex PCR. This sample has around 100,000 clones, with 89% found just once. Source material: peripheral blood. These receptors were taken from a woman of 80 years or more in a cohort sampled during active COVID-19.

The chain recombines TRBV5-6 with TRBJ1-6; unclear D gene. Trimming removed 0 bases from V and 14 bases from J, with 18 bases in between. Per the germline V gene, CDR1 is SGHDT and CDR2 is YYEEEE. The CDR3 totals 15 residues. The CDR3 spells CASSLGGLSLVSLHF. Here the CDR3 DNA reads TGTGCCAGCAGCTTGGGTGGTCTTAGTCTTGTGTCCCTCCACTTT.

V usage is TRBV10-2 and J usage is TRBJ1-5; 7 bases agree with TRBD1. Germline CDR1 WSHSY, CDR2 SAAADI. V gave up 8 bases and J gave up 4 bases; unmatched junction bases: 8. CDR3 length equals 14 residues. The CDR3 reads CASQEGAENQPQHF. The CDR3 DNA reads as TGCGCCAGCCAGGAGGGGGCGGAAAATCAGCCCCAGCATTTT.

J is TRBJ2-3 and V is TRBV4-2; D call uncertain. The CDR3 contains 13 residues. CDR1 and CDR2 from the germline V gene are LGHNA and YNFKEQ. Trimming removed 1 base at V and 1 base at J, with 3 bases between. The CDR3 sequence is CASSQAGTDTQYF. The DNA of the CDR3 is TGTGCCAGCAGCCAAGCAGGCACAGATACGCAGTATTTT.

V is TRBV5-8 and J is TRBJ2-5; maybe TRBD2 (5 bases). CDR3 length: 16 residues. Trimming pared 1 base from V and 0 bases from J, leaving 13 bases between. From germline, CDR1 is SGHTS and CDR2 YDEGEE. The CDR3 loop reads CASSLFLPGYQETQYF. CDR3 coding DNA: TGTGCCAGCAGCTTGTTCCTCCCGGGGTACCAAGAGACCCAGTACTTC.

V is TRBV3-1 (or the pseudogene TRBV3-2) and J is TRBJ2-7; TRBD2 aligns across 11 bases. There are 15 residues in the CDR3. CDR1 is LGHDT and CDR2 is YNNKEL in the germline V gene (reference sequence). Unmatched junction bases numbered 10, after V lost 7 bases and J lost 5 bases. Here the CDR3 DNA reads TGTGCCAGCACCCCCACCGGACTAGCGGGTCACGAGCAGTACTTC. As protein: CASTPTGLAGHEQYF.

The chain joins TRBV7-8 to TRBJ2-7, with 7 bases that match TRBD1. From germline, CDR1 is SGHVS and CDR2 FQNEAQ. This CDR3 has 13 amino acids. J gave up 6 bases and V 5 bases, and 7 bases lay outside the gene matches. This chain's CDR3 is CASSPNRGREQYF. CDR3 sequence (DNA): TGTGCCAGCAGCCCAAACAGGGGTCGCGAGCAGTACTTC.

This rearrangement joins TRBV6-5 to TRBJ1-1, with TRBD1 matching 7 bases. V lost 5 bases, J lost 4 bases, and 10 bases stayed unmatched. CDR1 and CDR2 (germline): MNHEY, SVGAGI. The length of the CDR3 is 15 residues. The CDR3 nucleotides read TGTGCCAGCAGTCTGAGGGACAGTTATGGCACTGAAGCTTTCTTT. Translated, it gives CASSLRDSYGTEAFF.

This chain's CDR3 is CATRNGGAGETQYF. Here the CDR3 DNA reads TGTGCCACCAGAAACGGGGGGGCCGGAGAGACCCAGTACTTC. The V gene is TRBV15, the J gene TRBJ2-5; 8 bases fit TRBD2. The CDR3 is 14 residues long. V was clipped by 6 bases and J by 4 bases; unmatched bases: 7. CDR1 LNHNV and CDR2 YYDKDF come from the germline V gene (reference sequence).

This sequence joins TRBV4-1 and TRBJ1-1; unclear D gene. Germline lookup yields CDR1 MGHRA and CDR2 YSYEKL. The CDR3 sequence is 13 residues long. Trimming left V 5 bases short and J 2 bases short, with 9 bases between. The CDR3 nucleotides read TGCGCCAGCAGCGCCAGCGTTAACACTGAAGCTTTCTTT. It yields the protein CASSASVNTEAFF.

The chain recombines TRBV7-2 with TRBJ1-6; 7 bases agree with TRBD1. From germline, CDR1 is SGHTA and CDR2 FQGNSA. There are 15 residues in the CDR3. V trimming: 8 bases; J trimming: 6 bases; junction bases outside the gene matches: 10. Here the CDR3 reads CASHRQGGPNSPLHF. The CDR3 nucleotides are TGTGCCAGCCATCGACAGGGAGGTCCTAATTCACCCCTCCACTTT. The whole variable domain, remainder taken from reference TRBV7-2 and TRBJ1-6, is GAGVSQSPSNKVTEKGKDVELRCDPISGHTALYWYRQSLGQGLEFLIYFQGNSAPDKSGLPSDRFSAERTGGSVSTLTIQRTQQEDSAVYLCASHRQGGPNSPLHFGNGTRLTVT.

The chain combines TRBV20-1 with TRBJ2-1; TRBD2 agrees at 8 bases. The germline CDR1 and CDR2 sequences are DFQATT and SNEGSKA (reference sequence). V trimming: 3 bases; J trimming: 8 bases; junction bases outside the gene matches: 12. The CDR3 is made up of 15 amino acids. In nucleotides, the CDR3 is TGCAGTGCTAGTACGACTAGCGTAGATGCCTATGAGCAGTTCTTC. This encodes CSASTTSVDAYEQFF.

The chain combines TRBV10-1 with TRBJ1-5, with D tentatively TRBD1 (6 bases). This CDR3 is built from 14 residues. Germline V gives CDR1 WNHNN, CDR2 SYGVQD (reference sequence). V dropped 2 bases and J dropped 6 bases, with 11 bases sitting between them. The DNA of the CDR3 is TGCGCCAGCAGTGAGCAGGGGATGGGTCAGCCCCAGCATTTT. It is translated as CASSEQGMGQPQHF.

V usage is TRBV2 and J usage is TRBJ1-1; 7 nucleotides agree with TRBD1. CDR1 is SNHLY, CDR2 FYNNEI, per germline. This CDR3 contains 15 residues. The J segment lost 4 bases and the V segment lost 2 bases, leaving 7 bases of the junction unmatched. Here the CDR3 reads CASSESSGGITEAFF. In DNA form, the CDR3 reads TGTGCCAGCAGTGAATCATCAGGGGGAATCACTGAAGCTTTCTTT.

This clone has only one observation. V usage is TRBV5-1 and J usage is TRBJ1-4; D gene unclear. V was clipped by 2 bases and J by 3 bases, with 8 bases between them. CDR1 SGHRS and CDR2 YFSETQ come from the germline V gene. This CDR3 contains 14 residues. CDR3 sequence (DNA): TGCGCCAGCAGCTTTAACTCGGCTAATGAAAAACTGTTTTTT. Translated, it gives CASSFNSANEKLFF.

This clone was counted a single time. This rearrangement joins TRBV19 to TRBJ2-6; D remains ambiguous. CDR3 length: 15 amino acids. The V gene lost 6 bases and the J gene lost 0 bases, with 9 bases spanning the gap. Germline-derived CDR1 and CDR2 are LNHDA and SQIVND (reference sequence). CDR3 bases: TGTGCCAGTAGAATCTCCGGCTCTGGGGCCAACGTCCTGACTTTC. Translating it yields CASRISGSGANVLTF.

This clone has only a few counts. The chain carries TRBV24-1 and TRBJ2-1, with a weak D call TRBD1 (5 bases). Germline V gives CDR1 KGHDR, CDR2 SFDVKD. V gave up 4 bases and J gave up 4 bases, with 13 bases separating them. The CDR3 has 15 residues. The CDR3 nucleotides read TGTGCCACCAGTGAATCGAGACAGCTTTACAATGAGCAGTTCTTC. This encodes CATSESRQLYNEQFF.

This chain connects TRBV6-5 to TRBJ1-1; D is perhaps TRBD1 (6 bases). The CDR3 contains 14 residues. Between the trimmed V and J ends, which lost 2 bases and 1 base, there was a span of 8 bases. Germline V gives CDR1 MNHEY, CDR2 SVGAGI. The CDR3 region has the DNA TGTGCCAGCAGTTACCAGGGGCGGAACACTGAAGCTTTCTTT. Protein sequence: CASSYQGRNTEAFF.

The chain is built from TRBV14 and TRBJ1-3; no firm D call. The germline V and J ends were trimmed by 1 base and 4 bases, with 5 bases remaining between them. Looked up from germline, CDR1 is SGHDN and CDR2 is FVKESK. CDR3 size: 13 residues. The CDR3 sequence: CASSQGAGNTIYF. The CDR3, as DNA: TGTGCCAGCAGCCAAGGGGCAGGAAACACCATATATTTT.

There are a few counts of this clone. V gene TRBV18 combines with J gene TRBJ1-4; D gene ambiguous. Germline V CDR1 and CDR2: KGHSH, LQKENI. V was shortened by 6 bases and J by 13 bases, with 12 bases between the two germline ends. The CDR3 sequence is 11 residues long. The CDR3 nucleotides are TGTGCCAGCTCGCCAGGCGAGCGACTGTTTTTT. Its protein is CASSPGERLFF. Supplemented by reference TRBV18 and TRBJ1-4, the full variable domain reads NAGVMQNPRHLVRRRGQEARLRCSPMKGHSHVYWYRQLPEEGLKFMVYLQKENIIDESGMPKERFSAEFPKEGPSILRIQQVVRGDSAAYFCASSPGERLFFGSGTQLSVL.

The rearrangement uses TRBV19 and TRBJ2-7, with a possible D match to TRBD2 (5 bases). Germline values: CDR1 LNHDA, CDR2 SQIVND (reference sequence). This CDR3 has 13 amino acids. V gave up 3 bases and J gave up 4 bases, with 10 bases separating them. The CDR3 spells CASSMGATYEQYF. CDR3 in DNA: TGTGCCAGTAGTATGGGAGCGACGTACGAGCAGTACTTC.

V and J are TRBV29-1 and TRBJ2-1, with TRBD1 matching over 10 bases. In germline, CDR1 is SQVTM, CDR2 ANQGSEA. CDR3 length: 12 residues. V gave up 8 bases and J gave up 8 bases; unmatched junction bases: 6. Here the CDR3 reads CSFRDRGYEQFF. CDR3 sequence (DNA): TGCAGCTTCCGGGACAGGGGCTATGAGCAGTTCTTC.

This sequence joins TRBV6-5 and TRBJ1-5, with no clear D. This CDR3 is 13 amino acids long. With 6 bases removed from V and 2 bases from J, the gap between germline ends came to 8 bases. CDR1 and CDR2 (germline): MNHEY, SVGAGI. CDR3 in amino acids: CASRDSGNQPQHF. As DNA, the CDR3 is TGTGCCAGCAGGGATAGCGGCAATCAGCCCCAGCATTTT.

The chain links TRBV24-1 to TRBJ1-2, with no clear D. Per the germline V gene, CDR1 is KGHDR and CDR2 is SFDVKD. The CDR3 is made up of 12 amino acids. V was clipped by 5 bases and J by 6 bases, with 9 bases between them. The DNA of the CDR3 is TGTGCCACCAGTGGGGCAGGCAATGGCTACACCTTC. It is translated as CATSGAGNGYTF.

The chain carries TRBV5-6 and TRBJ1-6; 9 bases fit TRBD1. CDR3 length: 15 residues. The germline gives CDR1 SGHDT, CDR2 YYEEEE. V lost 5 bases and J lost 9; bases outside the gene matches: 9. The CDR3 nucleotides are TGTGCCAGCAGACGGGACAGGGAATTTAGTTCACCCCTCCACTTT. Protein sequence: CASRRDREFSSPLHF.

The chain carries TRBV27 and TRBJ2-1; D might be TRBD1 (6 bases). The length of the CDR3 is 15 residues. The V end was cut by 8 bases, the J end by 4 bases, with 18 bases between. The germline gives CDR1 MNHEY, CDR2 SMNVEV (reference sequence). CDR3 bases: TGTGCCAGCCAGGGAACGGGACACCTATACAATGAGCAGTTCTTC. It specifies CASQGTGHLYNEQFF.

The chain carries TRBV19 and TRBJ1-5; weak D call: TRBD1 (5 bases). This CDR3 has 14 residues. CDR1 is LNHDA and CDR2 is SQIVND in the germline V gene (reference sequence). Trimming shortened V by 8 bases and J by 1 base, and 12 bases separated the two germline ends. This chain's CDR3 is CASLEGPSNQPQHF. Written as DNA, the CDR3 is TGTGCCAGTCTGGAGGGGCCCAGCAATCAGCCCCAGCATTTT. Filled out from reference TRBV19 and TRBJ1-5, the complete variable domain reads DGGITQSPKYLFRKEGQNVTLSCEQNLNHDAMYWYRQDPGQGLRLIYYSQIVNDFQKGDIAEGYSVSREKKESFPLTVTSAQKNPTAFYLCASLEGPSNQPQHFGDGTRLSIL.

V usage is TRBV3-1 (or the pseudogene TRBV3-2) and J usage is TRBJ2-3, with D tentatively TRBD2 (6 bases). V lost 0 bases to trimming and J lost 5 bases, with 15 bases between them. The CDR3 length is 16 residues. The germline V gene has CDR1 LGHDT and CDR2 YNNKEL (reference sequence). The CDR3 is CASSQERGSFGDTQYF. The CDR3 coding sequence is TGTGCCAGCAGCCAAGAACGGGGGAGTTTCGGAGATACGCAGTATTTT.

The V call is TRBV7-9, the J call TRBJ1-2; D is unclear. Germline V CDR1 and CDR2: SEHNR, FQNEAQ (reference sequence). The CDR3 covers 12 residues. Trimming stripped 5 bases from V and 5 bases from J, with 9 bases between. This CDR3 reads CASSLRTYGYTF. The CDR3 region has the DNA TGTGCCAGCAGCCTAAGGACTTATGGCTACACCTTC.

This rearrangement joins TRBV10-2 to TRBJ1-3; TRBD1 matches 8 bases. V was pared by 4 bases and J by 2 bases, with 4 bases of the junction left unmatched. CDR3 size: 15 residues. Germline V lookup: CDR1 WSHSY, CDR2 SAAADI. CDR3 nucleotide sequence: TGCGCCAGCAGTGGGACAGGGCGGACTGGAAACACCATATATTTT. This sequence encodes CASSGTGRTGNTIYF.

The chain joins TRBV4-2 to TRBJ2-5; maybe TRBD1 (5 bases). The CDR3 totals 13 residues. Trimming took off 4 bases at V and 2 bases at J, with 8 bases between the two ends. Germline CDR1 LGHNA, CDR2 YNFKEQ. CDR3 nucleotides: TGTGCCAGCAGCCTTCGACAGCAAGAGACCCAGTACTTC. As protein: CASSLRQQETQYF.

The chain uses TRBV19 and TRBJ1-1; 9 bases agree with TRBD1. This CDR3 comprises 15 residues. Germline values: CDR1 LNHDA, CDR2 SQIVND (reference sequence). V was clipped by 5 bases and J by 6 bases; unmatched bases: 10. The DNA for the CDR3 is TGTGCCAGTAGTTGGTGGGGACAGGGCTCTCCTGAAGCTTTCTTT. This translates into CASSWWGQGSPEAFF.